Included here is one T cell receptor (beta chain) sequence, with context. Its antigen is unidentified. Next came a second PCR, run for about 7 to 12 cycles, which used a sample-barcoded 5' primer along with a J-beta primer mix. From the 5' RACE reads, TCRdb called clonotypes with MiXCR, one entry per CDR3 protein. The table records 750,000 to 1,000,000 distinct CDR3 sequences, almost 30% of them present only once. The data originate from a study of blood T cells in healthy people across ages. Findings and caveats of the study: Donor CMV status, an unknown factor, possibly confounded changes in expanded clonotypes. The study found more naive CD4+ cells and higher diversity in long-lived than aged donors. Total diversity from one million sequenced T cells was likely underestimated.

The germline V gene has CDR1 DFQATT and CDR2 SNEGSKA (reference sequence). The CDR3 spans 14 residues. The V gene lost 4 bases and the J gene lost 4 bases, with 14 bases spanning the gap. Donation came from healthy Caucasian individuals in Russia who were aged about 6 to 90. These same data were also listed under a study on T cells of mothers and their children.

This clonotype was obtained from a woman aged 40-49 years in good health. This chain uses TRBV20-1 with TRBJ2-1; D is perhaps TRBD2 (6 bases). Sequenced input: blood. The CDR3 is CSATPLAGYNEQFF. Written as DNA, the CDR3 is TGCAGTGCTACCCCTCTCGCGGGATACAATGAGCAGTTCTTC.